Listed below are T cell receptor beta chains from one sample, sequenced in a study of beta chain features in type 1 diabetes. TCRdb's table, derived via immunoSEQ multiplex PCR, lists solely in-frame clones and lacks some. Among hundreds of thousands of clones listed, about 15% were seen once. The specimen was naive CD4+ T cells from blood. Source of these receptors: a young man with type 1 diabetes. CDR3s include the opening cysteine and the closing phenylalanine or tryptophan. The D gene is left open where the match is weak. Rows give clone size only sometimes, using once, few, many, or a class for an expanded clone.

TRBJ2-7,few,TRBV4-3,.,CASSQLHSSSYEQYF,TGCGCCAGCAGCCAACTCCACAGTAGCTCCTACGAGCAGTACTTC
TRBJ2-7,few,TRBV11-2,.,CASSLVGGEPHYEQYF,TGTGCCAGCAGCTTAGTCGGGGGAGAGCCCCACTACGAGCAGTACTTC
TRBJ2-2,few,TRBV27,.,CASRAPGTGELFF,TGTGCCAGCAGGGCCCCAGGGACCGGGGAGCTGTTTTTT
TRBJ2-2,.,TRBV5-4,.,CASGPAGSAGELFF,TGTGCCAGCGGCCCCGCGGGGTCCGCCGGGGAGCTGTTTTTT
TRBJ1-2,few,TRBV4-3,TRBD1,CASSQAADRGYGYTF,TGCGCCAGCAGCCAAGCCGCGGACAGGGGCTATGGCTACACCTTC
TRBJ2-4,few,TRBV27,TRBD2,CASSPGLAAAKNIQYF,TGTGCCAGCAGTCCCGGGCTAGCGGCTGCCAAAAACATTCAGTACTTC
TRBJ1-5,.,TRBV7-9,.,CASSLDLGQPQHF,TGTGCCAGCAGCTTAGATCTCGGTCAGCCCCAGCATTTT
TRBJ2-7,few,TRBV15,TRBD2,CATSRDRTSGSIEQYF,TGTGCCACCAGCAGAGATCGGACTAGCGGGAGTATCGAGCAGTACTTC
TRBJ2-3,few,TRBV18,TRBD2,CASSLVLAGGPTDTQYF,TGTGCCAGCTCACTCGTCTTAGCGGGGGGGCCGACAGATACGCAGTATTTT
TRBJ2-5,few,TRBV11-2,.,CASSLAGGAETQYF,TGTGCCAGCAGCTTAGCGGGCGGGGCCGAGACCCAGTACTTC
TRBJ2-7,.,TRBV28,.,CASLSWGGKLSYEQYF,TGTGCCAGCCTTTCTTGGGGCGGGAAACTCTCCTACGAGCAGTACTTC
TRBJ2-3,few,TRBV28,TRBD2,CAVAGGAKDTQYF,TGTGCAGTTGCCGGGGGGGCCAAAGATACGCAGTATTTT
TRBJ2-3,few,TRBV29-1,.,CSSARSATDTQYF,TGCAGCTCCGCTAGGTCTGCCACAGATACGCAGTATTTT
TRBJ2-7,few,TRBV28,TRBD2,CASREATYEQYF,TGTGCCAGCCGGGAGGCCACCTACGAGCAGTACTTC
TRBJ2-4,few,TRBV5-6,TRBD1,CASSLRQGVNIQYF,TGTGCCAGCAGCCTCCGGCAGGGGGTAAACATTCAGTACTTC
TRBJ2-2,few,TRBV15,TRBD1,CATSRDRDVDTGELFF,TGTGCCACCAGCAGGGACAGGGATGTAGACACCGGGGAGCTGTTTTTT
TRBJ2-1,.,TRBV7-8,TRBD2,CASSLAVGRSGYEQFF,TGTGCCAGCAGCTTAGCAGTCGGGAGGTCCGGATATGAGCAGTTCTTC
TRBJ2-7,.,TRBV11-2,TRBD1,CASSAPDRPYEQYF,TGTGCCAGCAGCGCCCCGGACAGGCCCTACGAGCAGTACTTC
TRBJ1-5,.,TRBV21-1,.,CASRREYPRTGLVQPQHF,TGTGCCAGCAGGAGGGAATATCCCAGGACAGGGCTGGTTCAGCCCCAGCATTTT
TRBJ2-2,few,TRBV5-1,TRBD2,CASSLVSAGANTGELFF,TGCGCCAGCAGCTTAGTATCGGCGGGAGCCAACACCGGGGAGCTGTTTTTT
TRBJ1-1,.,TRBV16,.,CASSHSLTGTEAFF,TGTGCCAGCAGCCACAGCCTGACGGGCACTGAAGCTTTCTTT
TRBJ1-2,few,TRBV7-2,.,CASSSGGVARYGYTF,TGTGCCAGCAGCTCTGGGGGGGTCGCTCGCTATGGCTACACCTTC
TRBJ1-2,.,TRBV9,TRBD1,CASSRDSQGPYGYTF,TGTGCCAGCAGCCGGGACAGCCAGGGCCCCTATGGCTACACCTTC
TRBJ2-4,few,TRBV7-9,.,CASSLGEEEGRLYF,TGTGCCAGCAGCTTAGGGGAGGAGGAGGGTAGATTGTACTTC
TRBJ1-1,.,TRBV7-2,TRBD1,CASSPMGAGGVDTEAFF,TGTGCCAGCAGCCCTATGGGGGCAGGGGGAGTTGACACTGAAGCTTTCTTT
TRBJ2-5,few,TRBV10-1,.,CASSESSAGQETQYF,TGCGCCAGCAGTGAGTCAAGCGCCGGTCAAGAGACCCAGTACTTC
TRBJ2-7,.,TRBV7-9,TRBD2,CASSPRFRGGNYEQYF,TGTGCCAGCAGCCCTCGCTTTCGGGGGGGTAACTACGAGCAGTACTTC
TRBJ2-1,few,TRBV19,.,CASSTLSAYNEQFF,TGTGCCAGTAGTACCCTTAGCGCCTACAATGAGCAGTTCTTC
TRBJ1-1,.,TRBV5-6,.,CASSRVTEAFF,TGTGCCTCATCCAGGGTGACTGAAGCTTTCTTT
TRBJ2-7,.,TRBV19,.,CASSITIGSSYEQYF,TGTGCCAGTAGTATTACGATTGGGAGCTCCTACGAGCAGTACTTC
TRBJ1-1,few,TRBV7-9,.,CASSLALRDTEAFF,TGTGCCAGCAGCTTAGCGCTTCGGGACACTGAAGCTTTCTTT
TRBJ2-1,few,TRBV6-1,.,CASRRVEGPGYEQFF,TGTGCCAGCAGGAGGGTAGAGGGCCCAGGTTATGAGCAGTTCTTC
TRBJ1-5,.,TRBV7-2,TRBD1,CASSPRTGDQPQHF,TGTGCCAGCAGCCCCAGGACAGGCGATCAGCCCCAGCATTTT
TRBJ2-7,few,TRBV7-8,.,CASSLTPGLLYEQYF,TGTGCCAGCAGCTTAACCCCGGGACTCCTCTACGAGCAGTACTTC
TRBJ2-7,few,TRBV25-1,TRBD1,CASSRDSSYEQYF,TGTGCCAGCAGTAGGGACAGCTCCTACGAGCAGTACTTC
TRBJ2-7,few,TRBV28,TRBD2,CASSPSGASYEQYF,TGTGCCAGCAGCCCAAGCGGGGCCTCCTACGAGCAGTACTTC
TRBJ2-3,few,TRBV11-2,TRBD2,CASSLVAGGSTDTQYF,TGTGCCAGCAGCCTTGTAGCGGGGGGGAGCACAGATACGCAGTATTTT
TRBJ2-3,.,TRBV30,TRBD2,CAWSLGLRSTDTQYF,TGTGCCTGGAGCCTGGGACTACGGAGCACAGATACGCAGTATTTT
TRBJ2-7,few,TRBV27,.,CASSLSSGNEQYF,TGTGCCAGCAGTTTATCATCAGGGAACGAGCAGTACTTC
TRBJ1-2,.,TRBV30,TRBD1,CAWSLGGSVAF,TGTGCCTGGAGTCTAGGGGGCTCGGTGGCCTTC